This T cell receptor beta chain is from a study of blood T cells in healthy people across ages. The CDR3 runs to 12 residues. Trimming removed 3 bases from V and 10 bases from J, with 7 bases in between. It was with a sample-barcoded 5' primer and a J-beta primer mix that a second PCR of roughly 7 to 11 cycles was run. One entry per CDR3 protein, called by TCRdb with MiXCR from the 5' RACE reads. In the table there are about 830,000 distinct CDR3 sequences, around 68% of which are singletons. Sequencing was done on a sample of blood. The sequence was collected from a man aged 25 to 40 in good health. This rearrangement joins TRBV12-3 or TRBV12-4 to TRBJ1-6, with D unresolved. Here the CDR3 reads CASSFWRSPLHF. The CDR3 DNA follows: TGTGCCAGCAGTTTCTGGCGGTCACCCCTCCACTTT.